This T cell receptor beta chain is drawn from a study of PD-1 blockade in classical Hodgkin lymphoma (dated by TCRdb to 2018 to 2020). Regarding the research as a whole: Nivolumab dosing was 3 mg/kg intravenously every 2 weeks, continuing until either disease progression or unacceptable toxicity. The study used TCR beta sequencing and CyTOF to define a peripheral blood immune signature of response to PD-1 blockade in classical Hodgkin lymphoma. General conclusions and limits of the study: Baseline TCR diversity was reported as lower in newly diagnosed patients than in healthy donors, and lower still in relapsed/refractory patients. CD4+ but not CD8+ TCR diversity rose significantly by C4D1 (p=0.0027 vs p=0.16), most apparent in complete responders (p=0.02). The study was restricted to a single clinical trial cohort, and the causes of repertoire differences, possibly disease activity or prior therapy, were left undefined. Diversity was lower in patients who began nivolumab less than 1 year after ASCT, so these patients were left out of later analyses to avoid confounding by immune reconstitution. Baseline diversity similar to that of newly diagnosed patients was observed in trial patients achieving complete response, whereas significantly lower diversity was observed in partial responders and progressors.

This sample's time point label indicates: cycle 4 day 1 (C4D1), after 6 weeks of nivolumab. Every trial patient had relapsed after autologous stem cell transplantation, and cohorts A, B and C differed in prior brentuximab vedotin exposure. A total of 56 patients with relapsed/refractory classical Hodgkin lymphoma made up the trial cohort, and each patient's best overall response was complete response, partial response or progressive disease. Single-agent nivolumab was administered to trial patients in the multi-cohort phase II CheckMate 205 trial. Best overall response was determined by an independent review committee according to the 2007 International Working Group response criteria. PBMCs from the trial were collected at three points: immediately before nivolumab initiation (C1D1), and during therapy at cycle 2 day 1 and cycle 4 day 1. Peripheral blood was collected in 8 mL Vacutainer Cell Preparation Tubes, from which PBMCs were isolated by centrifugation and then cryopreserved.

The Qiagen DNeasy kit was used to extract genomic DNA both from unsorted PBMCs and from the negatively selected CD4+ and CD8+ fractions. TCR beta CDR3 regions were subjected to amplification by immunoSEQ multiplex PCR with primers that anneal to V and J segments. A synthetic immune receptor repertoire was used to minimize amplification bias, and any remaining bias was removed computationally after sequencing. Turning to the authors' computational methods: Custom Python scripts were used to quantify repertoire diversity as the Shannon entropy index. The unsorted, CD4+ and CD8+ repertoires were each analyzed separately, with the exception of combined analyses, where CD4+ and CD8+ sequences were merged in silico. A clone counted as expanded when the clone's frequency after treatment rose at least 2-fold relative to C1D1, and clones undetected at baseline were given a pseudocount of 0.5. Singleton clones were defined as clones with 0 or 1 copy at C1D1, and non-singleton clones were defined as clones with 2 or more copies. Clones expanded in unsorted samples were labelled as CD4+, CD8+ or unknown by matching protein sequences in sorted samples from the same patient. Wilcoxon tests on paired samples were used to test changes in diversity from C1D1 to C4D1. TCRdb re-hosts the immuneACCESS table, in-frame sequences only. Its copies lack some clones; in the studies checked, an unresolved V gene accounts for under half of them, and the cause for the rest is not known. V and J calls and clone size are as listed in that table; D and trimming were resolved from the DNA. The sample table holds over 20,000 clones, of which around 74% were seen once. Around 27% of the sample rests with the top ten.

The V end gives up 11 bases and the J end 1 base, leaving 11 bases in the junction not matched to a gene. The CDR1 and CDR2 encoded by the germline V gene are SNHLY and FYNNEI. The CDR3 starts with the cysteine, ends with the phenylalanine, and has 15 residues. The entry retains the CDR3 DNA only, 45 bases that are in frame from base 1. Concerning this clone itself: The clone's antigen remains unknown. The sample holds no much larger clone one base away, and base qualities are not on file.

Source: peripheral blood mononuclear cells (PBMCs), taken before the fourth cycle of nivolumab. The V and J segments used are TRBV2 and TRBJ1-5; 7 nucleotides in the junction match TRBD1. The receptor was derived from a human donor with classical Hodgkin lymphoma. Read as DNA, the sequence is TGTGCCTCAAGGGACAGTGGAGAGAGCAATCAGCCCCAGCATTTT. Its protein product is CASRDSGESNQPQHF.